Shown below are 7 T cell receptor beta chains from a single sample sequenced in a study of blood T cell repertoires in COVID-19. Generated by immunoSEQ multiplex PCR, the TCRdb table keeps only in-frame clones and is missing some. Of 150,000 to 200,000 clones in the sample, 82% are singletons; the top ten hold under 9%. The sequenced sample consisted of peripheral blood. All receptors derive from a middle-aged woman with COVID-19, enrolled during active disease.

The chain couples TRBV15 to TRBJ1-5; no definite D call. Germline V gene sequence: CDR1 LNHNV, CDR2 YYDKDF (reference sequence). The CDR3 is 14 amino acids. V shed 6 bases and J shed 4 bases, with 13 bases lying between them. For the CDR3, the DNA is TGTGCCACCAGGAGCTTTGCTAATAATCAGCCCCAGCATTTT. Protein product: CATRSFANNQPQHF.

This chain connects TRBV25-1 to TRBJ2-2; D not resolved. The germline V and J ends were trimmed by 7 bases and 2 bases, with 11 bases remaining between them. The CDR3 runs 14 residues. CDR1 is MGHDK, CDR2 SYGVNS, per germline. CDR3: CASTMALNTGELFF. For the CDR3, the DNA is TGTGCCAGCACCATGGCTCTTAACACCGGGGAGCTGTTTTTT.

The chain couples TRBV7-9 to TRBJ2-1; D not certain. From germline, CDR1 is SEHNR and CDR2 FQNEAQ (reference sequence). V gave up 0 bases and J gave up 7 bases, with 10 bases separating them. This CDR3 contains 14 residues. The CDR3 DNA is TGTGCCAGCAGCTTAGCGGGTGAGAGGAATGAGCAGTTCTTC. It encodes CASSLAGERNEQFF.

This chain joins TRBV30 and TRBJ2-5, with 7 bases that match TRBD1. This CDR3 comprises 16 residues. V lost 2 bases and J lost 1; bases outside the gene matches: 10. CDR1 is GTSNPN, CDR2 SVGIG, per germline (reference sequence). The CDR3 DNA sequence: TGTGCCTGGAGTTTGTTCGGGACAGCCTTCCAAGAGACCCAGTACTTC. It translates to CAWSLFGTAFQETQYF.

The DNA of the CDR3 is TGTGCCAGTGGATTGACAGGGGGAACCTATGGCTACACCTTC. Amino acid sequence: CASGLTGGTYGYTF. The chain joins TRBV19 to TRBJ1-2; 9 positions agree with TRBD1. V shed 8 bases, J shed 4 bases, and the junction held 8 bases outside the gene matches. CDR1 is LNHDA and CDR2 is SQIVND in the germline V gene (reference sequence). CDR3 length: 14 amino acids. The whole variable domain, remainder taken from reference TRBV19 and TRBJ1-2, is DGGITQSPKYLFRKEGQNVTLSCEQNLNHDAMYWYRQDPGQGLRLIYYSQIVNDFQKGDIAEGYSVSREKKESFPLTVTSAQKNPTAFYLCASGLTGGTYGYTFGSGTRLTVV.

The chain recombines TRBV27 with TRBJ2-1, with 8 bases that match TRBD1. The germline V gene has CDR1 MNHEY and CDR2 SMNVEV (reference sequence). The V and J ends lost 2 bases and 14 bases, in that order; junction bases with no gene match: 8. The CDR3 is 13 amino acids. The CDR3 DNA follows: TGTGCCAGCAGTTTACGGGGACAGGATTGGGAGTTCTTC. Translated, it gives CASSLRGQDWEFF.

The CDR3 sequence: CASSLRLAKSSGANVLTF. The DNA for the CDR3 is TGTGCCAGCAGTTTACGGCTAGCGAAGAGCTCTGGGGCCAACGTCCTGACTTTC. This sequence joins TRBV28 and TRBJ2-6, with TRBD2 as a possible D gene (6 bases). This CDR3 comprises 18 residues. Trimming stripped 2 bases from V and 0 bases from J, with 14 bases between. From germline, CDR1 is MDHEN and CDR2 SYDVKM.